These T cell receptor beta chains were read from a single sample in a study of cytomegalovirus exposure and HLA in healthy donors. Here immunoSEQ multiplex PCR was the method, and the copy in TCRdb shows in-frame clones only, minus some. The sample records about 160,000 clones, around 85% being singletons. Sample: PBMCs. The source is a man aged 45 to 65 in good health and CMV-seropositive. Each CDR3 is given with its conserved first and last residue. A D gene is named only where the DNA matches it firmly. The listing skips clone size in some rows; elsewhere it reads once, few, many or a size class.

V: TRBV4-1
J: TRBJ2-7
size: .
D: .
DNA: TGCGCCAGCAGCCAAGTAATTACAGGTCCCTACGAGCAGTACTTC
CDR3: CASSQVITGPYEQYF

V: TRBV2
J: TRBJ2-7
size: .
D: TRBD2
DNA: TGTGCCAGCAGAATGGGACTAGCCTACGAGCAGTACTTC
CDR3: CASRMGLAYEQYF

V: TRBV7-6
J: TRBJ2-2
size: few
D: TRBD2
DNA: TGTGCCAGCAGCTTACTGATAGCGGGGGGACCCGCCGGGGAGCTGTTTTTT
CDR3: CASSLLIAGGPAGELFF

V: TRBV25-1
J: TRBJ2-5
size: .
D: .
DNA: TGTGCCAGCAGTGAGTCCGGGGAGGCCCAGTACTTC
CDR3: CASSESGEAQYF

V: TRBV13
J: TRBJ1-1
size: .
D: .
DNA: TGTGCCAGCAGCCCTGGGACAAAGAGTACTGAAGCTTTCTTT
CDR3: CASSPGTKSTEAFF

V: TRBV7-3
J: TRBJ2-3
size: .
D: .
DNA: TGTGCCAGCAGCTTAACGGGCGATAGCACAGATACGCAGTATTTT
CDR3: CASSLTGDSTDTQYF

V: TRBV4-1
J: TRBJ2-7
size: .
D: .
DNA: TGCGCCAGCAGCCAAGATTGGGGCAGGGCGGATACCTACGAGCAGTACTTC
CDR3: CASSQDWGRADTYEQYF

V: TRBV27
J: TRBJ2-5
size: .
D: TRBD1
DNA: TGTGCCAGCAGTCGCGACAGGGAAGAGACCCAGTACTTC
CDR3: CASSRDREETQYF

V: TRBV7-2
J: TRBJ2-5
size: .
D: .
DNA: TGTGCCAGCAGCTTCCAGGGGGGAGTGGGAGAGACCCAGTACTTC
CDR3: CASSFQGGVGETQYF

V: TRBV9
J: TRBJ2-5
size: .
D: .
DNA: TGTGCCAGCAGCGTAGAACGGACATCGGAGACCCAGTACTTC
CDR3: CASSVERTSETQYF